This TCR beta chain stems from a study of T cells expressing NK-cell markers. Study overall: Investigators obtained TCR beta repertoires from sorted CD3+CD56+NKG2C+, CD3+CD56+NKG2C- and CD3+CD56-NKG2C+ T cells. One of the eight sequenced donors was seronegative, whereas the other seven were HCMV-seropositive. Study findings and constraints: Researchers report these clonotypes also headed the CD3+CD56-NKG2C+ fraction in several donors. The study left the HCMV specificity of expanded NKG2C+ T cell clones unresolved.

TCRdb processed the 5' RACE reads again and assigns one entry to each CDR3 protein, with no DNA. The sample table includes about half a million distinct CDR3 sequences. A word on this clonotype: The antigen remains undetermined.

The sequence derives from a woman in her fifties or sixties in good health. The sample comprised blood T cells: a sorted CD56 or NKG2C T cell subset, CD4+ or CD8+ T cells, or bulk PBMC T cells (not recorded which).

This CDR3 reads CASGDRGRFSPLHF. The chain carries TRBV25-1 and TRBJ1-6; TCRdb's D call, TRBD1, is unchecked because there is no DNA. This CDR3 has 14 residues. Germline V gene lookup returns CDR1 MGHDK and CDR2 SYGVNS.